Each of the 7 T cell receptor beta chains below was sequenced from the same sample in a study of shared clonotypes between healthy human individuals. Data came from immunoSEQ multiplex PCR; TCRdb stores just in-frame clones and leaves some out. The sample includes approximately 2.1 million clones, over 90% seen only once; the top ten take roughly 0.36%. Material for sequencing was naive CD4+ T cells from PBMCs. Subset noted: CD45RA+ positively selected. The receptor source for this set is a man aged 18 to 29 in good health. Some clones in this sample may be carry-over from other donors' samples.

The chain employs TRBV28 and TRBJ2-3, with D unresolved. This CDR3 has 11 amino acids. Trimming pared 7 bases from V and 2 bases from J, leaving 4 bases between. Germline lookup yields CDR1 MDHEN and CDR2 SYDVKM. The CDR3 protein is CASTHTDTQYF. In DNA form, the CDR3 reads TGTGCCAGCACCCACACAGATACGCAGTATTTT.

The V call is TRBV9, the J call TRBJ2-2; 7 bases are shared with TRBD1. Germline loops: CDR1 SGDLS, CDR2 YYNGEE. The V and J ends lost 1 base and 4 bases, in that order; junction bases with no gene match: 4. The CDR3 contains 15 residues. The CDR3 here is CASSVKGAGTGELFF. The CDR3 region has the DNA TGTGCCAGCAGCGTAAAGGGGGCAGGCACCGGGGAGCTGTTTTTT.

This clone was seen more than once but under ten times. The chain links TRBV7-9 to TRBJ1-4; TRBD1 agrees at 8 bases. The CDR3 has 15 residues. With 4 bases clipped from V and 7 bases from J, the junction kept 8 bases outside the gene matches. CDR1 SEHNR and CDR2 FQNEAQ come from the germline V gene (reference sequence). The CDR3, as DNA: TGTGCCAGCAGCTCCGGGACAGGCTTTAGTGAAAAACTGTTTTTT. This sequence encodes CASSSGTGFSEKLFF.

This chain links TRBV28 with TRBJ1-6; no reliable D call. The V gene's germline CDR1 is MDHEN and CDR2 SYDVKM. The V end lost 8 bases, the J end lost 7 bases, and 9 bases lay between the germline ends. The CDR3 has 12 amino acids. This chain's CDR3 is CASSGRNSPLHF. CDR3 sequence (DNA): TGTGCCAGCTCAGGTCGCAATTCACCCCTCCACTTT.

The chain is built from TRBV5-1 and TRBJ2-1; D gene ambiguous. CDR3 length equals 16 residues. The V end lost 1 base, the J end lost 0 bases, and 11 bases lay between the germline ends. Germline lookup yields CDR1 SGHRS and CDR2 YFSETQ. For the CDR3, the DNA is TGCGCCAGCAGCTTGATCCCAACCGGCTCCTACAATGAGCAGTTCTTC. It yields the protein CASSLIPTGSYNEQFF.

V gene TRBV7-2 combines with J gene TRBJ2-2; 11 bases match TRBD2. CDR1 is SGHTA, CDR2 FQGNSA, per germline. V gave up 3 bases and J gave up 5 bases; unmatched junction bases: 5. The CDR3 has 16 amino acids. The CDR3 here is CASSFTSGRPTGELFF. The CDR3 DNA reads as TGTGCCAGCAGCTTCACTAGCGGGAGACCAACCGGGGAGCTGTTTTTT.

The chain employs TRBV18 and TRBJ2-2, with D possibly being TRBD2 (5 bases). The CDR3 runs 15 residues. Germline CDR1 is KGHSH and CDR2 is LQKENI. Trimming pared 6 bases from V and 3 bases from J, leaving 14 bases between. The chain's CDR3 is CASSQHSGDTGELFF. The CDR3 DNA sequence: TGTGCCAGCTCCCAGCACAGCGGCGACACCGGGGAGCTGTTTTTT. The variable domain in full, with the rest retrieved from reference TRBV18 and TRBJ2-2, is NAGVMQNPRHLVRRRGQEARLRCSPMKGHSHVYWYRQLPEEGLKFMVYLQKENIIDESGMPKERFSAEFPKEGPSILRIQQVVRGDSAAYFCASSQHSGDTGELFFGEGSRLTVL.